This is a list of T cell receptor beta chains from one sample in a study of neoadjuvant nivolumab and ipilimumab in lung cancer. The assay was immunoSEQ multiplex PCR, and TCRdb's table has in-frame clones only and misses some. Among 7,500 to 10,000 clones listed, approximately 85% were seen once. The sequencing used peripheral blood, collected before neoadjuvant nivolumab, alone or with ipilimumab. Receptor source: an adult with non-small cell lung cancer. The CDR3 runs from the conserved cysteine through the conserved F or W. A D gene is named only where the DNA matches it firmly. A clone size is listed for some rows: how often the clone was seen (once, few, many), or a class if it is expanded.

TRBJ1-2,-,-,TRBV15,TGTGCCACCAGCATTATAGGCCGAGGCTACACCTTC,CATSIIGRGYTF
TRBJ1-2,-,TRBD1,TRBV5-1,TGCGCCAGCACCTTATGGACAGGGCCTAACTATGGCTACACCTTC,CASTLWTGPNYGYTF
TRBJ1-4,-,-,TRBV5-1,TGCGCCAGCAGCTCAGGACGGGTTAATGAAAAACTGTTTTTT,CASSSGRVNEKLFF
TRBJ2-1,-,TRBD2,TRBV19,TGTGCCAGTACCCTCGGGGGGTCTGGTGAGCAGTTCTTC,CASTLGGSGEQFF
TRBJ1-1,-,TRBD1,TRBV11-2,TGTGCCAGCAGCTTACACCGGGACAGTGAAGCTTTCTTT,CASSLHRDSEAFF
TRBJ2-5,-,TRBD1,TRBV13,TGTGCCAGCAGCCTAACGACAGGGGGCGCAGAGACCCAGTACTTC,CASSLTTGGAETQYF
TRBJ2-1,-,TRBD2,TRBV5-4,TGTGCCAGCAGCTTAGGGGGGACTAGTAGGGGTGAGCAGTTCTTC,CASSLGGTSRGEQFF
TRBJ2-2,once,-,TRBV7-9,TGTGCCAGCAGCTTCCCACGTCCCGGGGAGCTGTTTTTT,CASSFPRPGELFF
TRBJ2-1,-,TRBD2,TRBV5-4,TGTGCCAGCAGCTTGAGGGCGGGAGTAAGCAATGAGCAGTTCTTC,CASSLRAGVSNEQFF
TRBJ1-1,-,TRBD1,TRBV7-9,TGTGCCAGCAGCTCAGCCACAGGGGCCACTGAAGCTTTCTTT,CASSSATGATEAFF
TRBJ2-5,-,TRBD2,TRBV7-8,TGTGCCAGCAGCTCCCCGAGGGGGCTAGCGGGAGGGGAGACCCAGTACTTC,CASSSPRGLAGGETQYF
TRBJ2-1,once,-,TRBV7-9,TGTGCCAGCAGCTCACCGGACGGGGAGAACTACAATGAGCAGTTCTTC,CASSSPDGENYNEQFF
TRBJ1-1,-,-,TRBV5-1,TGCGCCAGCAGCGAACCGGGACACCTGAACACTGAAGCTTTCTTT,CASSEPGHLNTEAFF